The T cell receptor (beta chain) under discussion was sequenced for a study of control samples from healthy donors and cancer patients. Data came from immunoSEQ multiplex PCR; TCRdb stores just in-frame clones and leaves some out. The sample carries around 110,000 clones, over 75% recorded once. The sequenced material came from PBMCs. This clonotype was sampled from a woman in her fifties or sixties with colorectal cancer.

CDR3 amino acids: CASSQMTSGPFQETQYF. In DNA form, the CDR3 reads TGTGCCAGCAGCCAAATGACTAGCGGGCCTTTCCAAGAGACCCAGTACTTC. V and J are TRBV7-8 and TRBJ2-5; 10 bases agree with TRBD2. There are 17 residues in the CDR3. Germline CDR1 reads SGHVS; CDR2 reads FQNEAQ. V shed 5 bases, J shed 1 base, and the junction held 10 bases outside the gene matches.